This entry concerns a single T cell receptor (beta chain). Its antigen is currently unknown. This specimen belongs to a study of persistence of HIV-infected CD4 T cells. Study findings and constraints: Degenerate expanded CDR3beta sequences were enriched among CMV- and Gag-responding cells. CMV- and Gag-responding cells had lower TCRbeta richness than CD3/CD28-responding cells.

The CDR3 loop spans 15 amino acids. Germline CDR1 and CDR2: MNHNY and SVGAGI (reference sequence). The V end was cut by 10 bases, the J end by 3 bases, with 18 bases between. Sequencing used immunoSEQ version 4 in survey mode. Profiling relied on immunoSEQ multiplex PCR, and the TCRdb table lists in-frame clones only, not all of them. The sample carries more than 30,000 clones, over 80% recorded once. This nonspecific control used anti-CD3/anti-CD28 bead stimulation of CD4+ T cells. Sorting selected CD4+ T cells upregulating both CD40 ligand and CD69. An approximately 18-hour stimulation of CD8-depleted PBMCs used anti-CD28/CD49d costimulation, CD40-blocking antibody and enfuvirtide.

This TCR came from an adult man with HIV who was CMV-seropositive. The chain joins TRBV6-6 to TRBJ2-2, with no clear D. The specimen comprised CD4+ T cells sorted from PBMCs after roughly 17-hour stimulation, sampled from a patient who received antiretroviral therapy. Here the CDR3 DNA reads TGTGCCACCTTCAGTCCGACCACTTACACCGGGGAGCTGTTTTTT. Translated: CATFSPTTYTGELFF.